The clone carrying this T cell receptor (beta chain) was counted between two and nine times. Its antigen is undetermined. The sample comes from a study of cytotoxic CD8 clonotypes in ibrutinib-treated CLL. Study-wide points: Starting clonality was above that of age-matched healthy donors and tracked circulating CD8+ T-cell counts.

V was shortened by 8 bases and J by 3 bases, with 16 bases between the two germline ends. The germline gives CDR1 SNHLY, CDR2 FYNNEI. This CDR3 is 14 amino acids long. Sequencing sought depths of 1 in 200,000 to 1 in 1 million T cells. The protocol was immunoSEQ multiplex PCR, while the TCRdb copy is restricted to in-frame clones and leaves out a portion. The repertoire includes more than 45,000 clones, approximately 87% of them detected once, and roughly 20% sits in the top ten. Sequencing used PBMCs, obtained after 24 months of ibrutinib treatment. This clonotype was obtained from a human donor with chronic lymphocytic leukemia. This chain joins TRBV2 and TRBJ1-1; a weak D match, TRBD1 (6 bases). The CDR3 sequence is CASGTSGRYTEAFF. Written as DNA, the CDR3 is TGTGCCAGCGGGACATCGGGCCGATACACTGAAGCTTTCTTT.